One sample yielded the 26 T cell receptor beta chains listed below, sequenced in a study of radiotherapy plus CTLA-4 blockade in lung cancer. Libraries were prepared by immunoSEQ multiplex PCR; TCRdb keeps only in-frame clonotypes and omits some of them. Of roughly 120,000 clones listed, about four fifths are singletons. The input for sequencing was peripheral blood, taken from a patient treated with radiotherapy plus ipilimumab. The source of these receptors is a human donor with non-small cell lung cancer that progressed on radiotherapy plus ipilimumab. Some clones in this sample may be carry-over from other donors' samples.

The chain couples TRBV9 to TRBJ1-3; 7 bases agree with TRBD1. The CDR3 runs 15 residues. Unmatched junction bases numbered 7, after V lost 3 bases and J lost 4 bases. Per germline, CDR1 SGDLS and CDR2 YYNGEE. CDR3 bases: TGTGCCAGCAGCGACCTCAGGGGGTCCGGAAACACCATATATTTT. It encodes CASSDLRGSGNTIYF.

This clone has a handful of counts. V and J are TRBV5-1 and TRBJ1-2; tentatively, D is TRBD1 (5 bases). This CDR3 spans 13 amino acids. CDR1 is SGHRS and CDR2 is YFSETQ in the germline V gene. Trimming removed 0 bases from V and 4 bases from J, with 7 bases in between. The CDR3 sequence is CASSLGQIYGYTF. Written as DNA, the CDR3 is TGCGCCAGCAGCTTGGGACAGATCTATGGCTACACCTTC.

The rearrangement uses TRBV4-3 and TRBJ1-2, with 7 bases that match TRBD1. J lost 4 bases, V lost 8 bases, and 16 bases had no gene match. The CDR3 loop spans 16 amino acids. Germline V gene sequence: CDR1 LGHNA, CDR2 YSLEER. The CDR3, as DNA: TGCGCCAGCCGACGGTTAGCGGGACAGACGACCTATGGCTACACCTTC. This gives the protein CASRRLAGQTTYGYTF.

This sequence joins TRBV4-2 and TRBJ1-2; weak D call: TRBD1 (5 bases). The length of the CDR3 is 15 residues. Germline CDR1 is LGHNA and CDR2 is YNFKEQ. Trimming pared 4 bases from V and 4 bases from J, leaving 16 bases between. The CDR3 DNA is TGTGCCAGCAGCCCCTACGGAGGGGATAGCTATGGCTACACCTTC. Protein product: CASSPYGGDSYGYTF.

The gene calls are TRBV2 and TRBJ1-1; D call uncertain. V was cut by 3 bases and J by 4 bases, with 12 bases left in between. This CDR3 is built from 14 residues. Germline CDR1 and CDR2: SNHLY and FYNNEI. The chain's CDR3 is CASSDEWGVTEAFF. The CDR3 DNA reads TGTGCCAGCAGTGACGAATGGGGTGTCACTGAAGCTTTCTTT.

The rearrangement uses TRBV29-1 and TRBJ2-7; weak D call: TRBD1 (5 bases). Germline CDR1 SQVTM, CDR2 ANQGSEA. The CDR3 spans 12 residues. The V gene lost 3 bases and the J gene lost 6 bases, with 12 bases spanning the gap. The CDR3 is CSVESVRGEQYF. CDR3 coding DNA: TGCAGCGTTGAGAGCGTAAGGGGCGAGCAGTACTTC.

V gene TRBV7-2 combines with J gene TRBJ2-5; 10 bases are shared with TRBD1. Germline V gene lookup returns CDR1 SGHTA and CDR2 FQGNSA. The V and J ends lost 5 bases and 6 bases, in that order; junction bases with no gene match: 6. The CDR3 spans 14 residues. CDR3 sequence (DNA): TGTGCCAGCAGCGCGGGACAGGGGTTGCAGACCCAGTACTTC. It is translated as CASSAGQGLQTQYF.

The chain uses TRBV6-5 and TRBJ1-1; D is unresolved. The V and J ends lost 6 bases and 3 bases respectively, with 14 bases between them. The CDR3 loop spans 14 amino acids. The germline V gene has CDR1 MNHEY and CDR2 SVGAGI. The CDR3 region has the DNA TGTGCCAGCAGACGGGTGATCGGCCACACTGAAGCTTTCTTT. This sequence encodes CASRRVIGHTEAFF.

The chain combines TRBV7-3 with TRBJ2-1; 10 bases match TRBD2. The CDR3 consists of 15 residues. The V segment lost 5 bases and the J segment 7 bases; nucleotides outside the gene matches: 8. CDR1 is SGHTA, CDR2 FQGTGA, per germline. The CDR3 nucleotides read TGTGCCAGCAGCCGGAGCGGGGGGGCCGAGAATGAGCAGTTCTTC. This sequence encodes CASSRSGGAENEQFF.

V is TRBV11-1 and J is TRBJ2-1; TRBD1 agrees at 7 bases. This CDR3 spans 13 amino acids. J was trimmed by 5 bases and V by 3 bases; bases with no gene match: 1. The germline CDR1 and CDR2 sequences are SGHAT and FQDESV (reference sequence). Written as DNA, the CDR3 is TGTGCCAGCAGCTTCCAGGGGGACAATGAGCAGTTCTTC. Its protein is CASSFQGDNEQFF.

The chain couples TRBV15 to TRBJ1-1; D is unclear. Trimming cost V 0 bases and J 5 bases, with 13 bases left between them. CDR3 length: 15 residues. Germline assignment: CDR1 LNHNV and CDR2 YYDKDF (reference sequence). The CDR3 sequence is CATSRDPQAPTEAFF. CDR3 DNA: TGTGCCACCAGCAGAGATCCCCAAGCGCCGACTGAAGCTTTCTTT.

The V and J genes are TRBV6-4 and TRBJ2-3; 11 nucleotides agree with TRBD2. Trimming took 4 bases from V and 3 from J; bases not matched to a gene: 3. The CDR3 is made up of 15 amino acids. The germline gives CDR1 MRHNA, CDR2 SNTAGT. The CDR3 nucleotides read TGTGCCAGCAGTGTGGCTAGCGGGGGGACAGATACGCAGTATTTT. Translated, it gives CASSVASGGTDTQYF.

This chain uses TRBV7-8 with TRBJ1-2, with D possibly matching TRBD1 (6 bases). CDR1 is SGHVS and CDR2 is FQNEAQ in the germline V gene. V lost 3 bases and J 5 bases, leaving 19 bases between the germline ends. CDR3 length equals 16 residues. The CDR3 is CASSFYRDFVRYGYTF. The CDR3 DNA is TGTGCCAGCAGCTTCTACAGGGACTTCGTTCGGTATGGCTACACCTTC.

Only one count was recorded for this clone. V is TRBV28 and J is TRBJ1-4; the D is unclear. Germline-derived CDR1 and CDR2 are MDHEN and SYDVKM. V was shortened by 11 bases and J by 2 bases, with 9 bases between the two germline ends. The CDR3 runs 12 residues. DNA of the CDR3: TGTGCCGGTAGTTCGACTAATGAAAAACTGTTTTTT. Translation gives CAGSSTNEKLFF.

The chain carries TRBV5-1 and TRBJ1-2, with D perhaps matching TRBD1 (5 bases). Trimming stripped 0 bases from V and 6 bases from J, with 15 bases between. From germline, CDR1 is SGHRS and CDR2 YFSETQ. This CDR3 is 15 amino acids long. CDR3 residues: CASSLGAGDVDGYTF. As DNA, the CDR3 is TGCGCCAGCAGCTTGGGAGCGGGGGATGTAGATGGCTACACCTTC. The entire variable domain, with the rest obtained from reference TRBV5-1 and TRBJ1-2, is as follows: KAGVTQTPRYLIKTRGQQVTLSCSPISGHRSVSWYQQTPGQGLQFLFEYFSETQRNKGNFPGRFSGRQFSNSRSEMNVSTLELGDSALYLCASSLGAGDVDGYTFGSGTRLTVV.

The chain couples TRBV18 to TRBJ1-2; TRBD1 agrees at 10 bases. CDR1 is KGHSH and CDR2 is LQKENI in the germline V gene. V shed 4 bases, J shed 5 bases, and the junction held 4 bases outside the gene matches. The CDR3 consists of 14 residues. CDR3 in amino acids: CASSRGTGDYGYTF. CDR3 DNA: TGTGCCAGCTCACGGGGGACAGGGGATTATGGCTACACCTTC.

The chain has TRBV7-2 and TRBJ2-2, with 8 nucleotides matching TRBD2. After removal of 3 bases from V and 4 bases from J, the junction contained 4 bases not matched to a gene. Germline lookup yields CDR1 SGHTA and CDR2 FQGNSA. The CDR3 is 15 residues long. The CDR3, as DNA: TGTGCCAGCAGCTTCGTTGCGGGGGGCACCGGGGAGCTGTTTTTT. It translates to CASSFVAGGTGELFF.

The V and J genes are TRBV28 and TRBJ1-2; possibly TRBD1 for D (6 bases). Per germline, CDR1 MDHEN and CDR2 SYDVKM. Trimming shortened V by 6 bases and J by 2 bases, and 16 bases separated the two germline ends. This CDR3 spans 15 amino acids. As DNA, the CDR3 is TGTGCCAGCAGCAGGGTGGACAGTTTCAACTATGGCTACACCTTC. Amino acids: CASSRVDSFNYGYTF.

The chain carries TRBV6-5 and TRBJ1-6, with D possibly matching TRBD1 (6 bases). Germline CDR1 reads MNHEY; CDR2 reads SVGAGI. This CDR3 is 14 amino acids long. V lost 2 bases and J 10 bases, leaving 12 bases between the germline ends. The CDR3 DNA sequence: TGTGCCAGCAGTTACCTGTCAGGGGACTCACCCCTCCACTTT. Its protein is CASSYLSGDSPLHF.

The rearrangement links TRBV19 to TRBJ1-5; D gene unclear. Trimming shortened V by 2 bases and J by 4 bases, and 3 bases separated the two germline ends. Germline CDR1 LNHDA, CDR2 SQIVND (reference sequence). The CDR3 runs to 12 residues. The CDR3: CASSIKNQPQHF. The CDR3, as DNA: TGTGCCAGTAGTATAAAGAATCAGCCCCAGCATTTT.

The chain is built from TRBV7-3 and TRBJ1-1; a weak D match, TRBD1 (5 bases). Trimming removed 5 bases from V and 12 bases from J, with 22 bases in between. This CDR3 spans 14 amino acids. The germline V gene has CDR1 SGHTA and CDR2 FQGTGA. CDR3 bases: TGTGCCAGCAGCCCCGCCGGGGGGGAGTCCATAACTTTCTTT. Amino acid sequence: CASSPAGGESITFF.

The chain is built from TRBV5-5 and TRBJ1-2; D is unclear. With 2 bases removed from V and 5 bases from J, the gap between germline ends came to 10 bases. This CDR3 contains 13 residues. In germline, CDR1 is SGHKS, CDR2 YYEKEE (reference sequence). CDR3 amino acids: CASSLTAIYGYTF. The CDR3 region has the DNA TGTGCCAGCAGCTTAACAGCAATATATGGCTACACCTTC. Supplemented by reference TRBV5-5 and TRBJ1-2, the full variable domain reads DAGVTQSPTHLIKTRGQQVTLRCSPISGHKSVSWYQQVLGQGPQFIFQYYEKEERGRGNFPDRFSARQFPNYSSELNVNALLLGDSALYLCASSLTAIYGYTFGSGTRLTVV.

The chain carries TRBV2 and TRBJ2-5; D gene unclear. The ends were cut back, 7 bases at V and 4 bases at J, with 16 bases in the middle. The CDR3 totals 14 residues. The germline CDR1 and CDR2 sequences are SNHLY and FYNNEI. The CDR3 protein is CASTSWLPIETQYF. The CDR3, as DNA: TGTGCCAGCACGAGCTGGTTACCGATAGAGACCCAGTACTTC.

V gene TRBV18 combines with J gene TRBJ2-5; D remains unclear. CDR1 is KGHSH, CDR2 LQKENI, per germline. This CDR3 is 14 amino acids long. The V end lost 4 bases, the J end lost 0 bases, and 9 bases lay between the germline ends. CDR3 nucleotides: TGTGCCAGCTCACAAAACGAGAACCAAGAGACCCAGTACTTC. Translating it yields CASSQNENQETQYF.

The CDR3 nucleotides read TGTGCCAGCAGCCCACGTCCGGGCAGGAGGACAGATACGCAGTATTTT. As protein: CASSPRPGRRTDTQYF. The rearrangement joins TRBV6-6 to TRBJ2-3; D perhaps matches TRBD2 (5 bases). From germline, CDR1 is MNHNY and CDR2 SVGAGI (reference sequence). The V gene lost 6 bases and the J gene lost 3 bases, with 19 bases spanning the gap. This CDR3 contains 16 residues.

This clone came up a few times. The chain employs TRBV28 and TRBJ1-1, with 8 positions matching TRBD1. Trimming took 4 bases from V and 0 from J; bases not matched to a gene: 10. Germline CDR1 is MDHEN and CDR2 is SYDVKM. The CDR3 runs 17 residues. The CDR3 spells CASSSTDRGPLNTEAFF. In DNA, the CDR3 is TGTGCCAGCAGTTCGACCGACAGGGGCCCGTTGAACACTGAAGCTTTCTTT. Combining the CDR3 with reference TRBV28 and TRBJ1-1 gives the whole variable domain DVKVTQSSRYLVKRTGEKVFLECVQDMDHENMFWYRQDPGLGLRLIYFSYDVKMKEKGDIPEGYSVSREKKERFSLILESASTNQTSMYLCASSSTDRGPLNTEAFFGQGTRLTVV.